These T cell receptor beta chains were read from a single sample in a study of blood T cell repertoires in COVID-19. The assay was immunoSEQ multiplex PCR, and TCRdb's table has in-frame clones only and misses some. Here the sample spans nearly 300,000 clones, about 88% being singletons. The sequencing sample was made of peripheral blood. These receptors originate from a human donor with COVID-19, enrolled during active disease. The donor label of this sample is uncertain. Both conserved end residues are part of each CDR3. Each record gives: D gene, clone size, V gene, J gene, CDR3 DNA, CDR3 protein. D genes are given only for firm matches. A row's size may be missing; if present it is once, few, many or a size class.

TRBD2,-,TRBV18,TRBJ2-3,TGTGCCAGCTCACCCAAGGTTTCTAGCGGGAGATCCGCAGATACGCAGTATTTT,CASSPKVSSGRSADTQYF
TRBD2,few,TRBV5-1,TRBJ2-1,TGCGCCAGCAAGGGACTAGCGGGAGAGGTTGAGCAGTTCTTC,CASKGLAGEVEQFF
-,-,TRBV13,TRBJ1-2,TGTGCCAGCAGCTTAGCAGGATCTGGCGGCTACACCTTC,CASSLAGSGGYTF
TRBD1,-,TRBV28,TRBJ1-6,TGTGCCAGCTCCTCCAACTCAAGGCAGGGGGCGGTTTCACCCCTCCACTTT,CASSSNSRQGAVSPLHF
-,few,TRBV21-1,TRBJ1-5,TGTGCCAGCAGCCGCCCCGGGACAGGGAAAAAGGAAAGCAATCAGCCCCAGCATTTT,CASSRPGTGKKESNQPQHF
-,-,TRBV6-2/TRBV6-3,TRBJ1-5,TGTGCCAGCAGTTACTATGGGCAGGGGAATCAGCCCCAGCATTTT,CASSYYGQGNQPQHF
TRBD1,-,TRBV6-5,TRBJ2-1,TGTGCCAGCAGTCACCGGGACAGGGCTCTCAATGAGCAGTTCTTC,CASSHRDRALNEQFF
-,-,TRBV6-4,TRBJ1-1,TGTGCCAGCAGCGTTGACAGGAACACTGAAGCTTTCTTT,CASSVDRNTEAFF
TRBD2,-,TRBV7-3,TRBJ2-1,TGTGCCAGCAGCTTAAGAGCACATCGGGGACTAGCGGGAGGTCCCGGACAAGGCAATGAGCAGTTCTTC,CASSLRAHRGLAGGPGQGNEQFF
TRBD2,-,TRBV3-1/TRBV3-2,TRBJ2-7,TGTGCCAGCAGCCCTAGCGGGACTAGCTCCTACGAGCAGTACTTC,CASSPSGTSSYEQYF
-,-,TRBV7-9,TRBJ2-5,TGTGCCAGCAGACTCAACGGGGGTACAGAGACCCAGTACTTC,CASRLNGGTETQYF
TRBD1,-,TRBV19,TRBJ1-1,TGTGCCAGTAAACAGGGGGCGGTTAGCACTGAAGCTTTCTTT,CASKQGAVSTEAFF
-,-,TRBV19,TRBJ1-4,TGTGCCAGTAACACAACCCCGGAGAATGAAAAACTGTTTTTT,CASNTTPENEKLFF
-,-,TRBV5-5,TRBJ2-1,TGTGCCAGCACTCCGGGGTCCTACAATGAGCAGTTCTTC,CASTPGSYNEQFF
TRBD1,-,TRBV28,TRBJ2-3,TGTGCCAGCAGTTGTGACAGGGGTTGGACAGATACGCAGTATTTT,CASSCDRGWTDTQYF
-,-,TRBV18,TRBJ2-7,TGTGCCAGCTCACCTGGGGTAGACTACTACGAGCAGTACTTC,CASSPGVDYYEQYF
TRBD1,few,TRBV12-5,TRBJ2-5,TGTGCTAGTGGTTTGGGCCGGACAGGGGGACCAGAGACCCAGTACTTC,CASGLGRTGGPETQYF
-,-,TRBV28,TRBJ2-7,TGTGCCAGCAGTTATTACTACGAGCAGTACTTC,CASSYYYEQYF